A single sample gave rise to the 18 T cell receptor beta chains below, sequenced in a study of OX40 agonist ivuxolimab in advanced cancers. Profiled with immunoSEQ multiplex PCR; TCRdb holds only in-frame clones, not every one. Of around 20,000 clones listed, roughly four fifths are singletons. The source was CD4+ or CD8+ T cells sorted from blood, collected in a trial of the OX40 agonist ivuxolimab. Receptors originate from an adult with an advanced solid tumor such as melanoma, head and neck, liver or kidney cancer.

This clone was observed a single time. The J gene is TRBJ2-7, the V gene TRBV20-1; D is undetermined. Per the germline V gene, CDR1 is DFQATT and CDR2 is SNEGSKA (reference sequence). This CDR3 has 10 amino acids. V lost 5 bases, J lost 3 bases, and 5 bases lay in between. The CDR3, as DNA: TGCAGTGCTGATGACTACGAGCAGTACTTC. Translation gives CSADDYEQYF.

This clone was found once. The chain uses TRBV7-8 and TRBJ1-2; TRBD1 aligns across 8 bases. The germline gives CDR1 SGHVS, CDR2 FQNEAQ. V dropped 0 bases and J dropped 3; count of bases not matched to a gene: 3. The CDR3 is 15 residues long. For the CDR3, the DNA is TGTGCCAGCAGCTTAGCCTCGGACAGGGACTATGGCTACACCTTC. Amino acid sequence: CASSLASDRDYGYTF.

V usage is TRBV28 and J usage is TRBJ2-5; D is uncertain. Trimming pared 5 bases from V and 1 base from J, leaving 14 bases between. The V gene's germline CDR1 is MDHEN and CDR2 SYDVKM. The CDR3 has 15 residues. The CDR3 DNA follows: TGTGCCAGCAGTACTCCCGTACTACCCCAAGAGACCCAGTACTTC. This codes for CASSTPVLPQETQYF.

The chain joins TRBV6-1 to TRBJ2-7; TRBD1 might be the D (6 bases). The CDR3 contains 12 residues. Trimming removed 8 bases at V and 2 bases at J, with 10 bases between. From germline, CDR1 is MNHNS and CDR2 SASEGT. The CDR3: CASSDRTYEQYF. Here the CDR3 DNA reads TGTGCCAGCTCCGACAGGACCTACGAGCAGTACTTC.

This chain connects TRBV27 to TRBJ1-2; possibly TRBD1 for D (6 bases). The CDR3 has 15 amino acids. Per the germline V gene, CDR1 is MNHEY and CDR2 is SMNVEV (reference sequence). Deletions cut 5 bases from V and 8 bases from J, with 21 bases between. CDR3: CASSPTLTGLRGYTF. The CDR3 coding sequence is TGTGCCAGCAGTCCAACGCTCACAGGGCTTCGGGGCTACACCTTC.

V gene TRBV2 combines with J gene TRBJ2-7; 9 positions agree with TRBD2. Trimming cost V 3 bases and J 4 bases; bases outside gene matches: 10. The CDR3 contains 16 residues. CDR1 and CDR2 (germline): SNHLY, FYNNEI. CDR3 DNA sequence: TGTGCCAGCAGTGAGGATGGTAGCGGGAGAAGATACGAGCAGTACTTC. Its translation is CASSEDGSGRRYEQYF.

V is TRBV11-3 and J is TRBJ1-1; TRBD1 is a possible D gene (6 bases). V shed 3 bases and J shed 11 bases, with 16 bases lying between them. Germline V gene lookup returns CDR1 SGHNT and CDR2 YENEEA. The CDR3 runs to 13 residues. The CDR3 sequence: CASSLMADDRAFF. In DNA, the CDR3 is TGTGCCAGCAGCTTGATGGCCGACGACAGGGCTTTCTTT.

The chain links TRBV19 to TRBJ1-4; D gene ambiguous. The CDR3 is 11 amino acids. Trimming stripped 4 bases from V and 5 bases from J, with 2 bases between. Germline-derived CDR1 and CDR2 are LNHDA and SQIVND (reference sequence). The CDR3 DNA is TGTGCCAGTAGTAAGAATGAAAAACTGTTTTTT. As protein: CASSKNEKLFF.

The chain links TRBV29-1 to TRBJ2-3; 14 bases align to TRBD2. CDR1 and CDR2 (germline): SQVTM, ANQGSEA. This CDR3 is 13 amino acids long. The V gene end was trimmed by 6 bases and the J gene end by 7 bases; junction bases not matched to a gene: 3. The CDR3 DNA reads as TGCAGCGTCGGGACTAGCGGGAGTAATACGCAGTATTTT. It is translated as CSVGTSGSNTQYF.

This chain joins TRBV2 and TRBJ1-1; D is unclear. V lost 6 bases to trimming and J lost 4 bases, with 9 bases between them. CDR3 length equals 12 residues. From germline, CDR1 is SNHLY and CDR2 FYNNEI. DNA of the CDR3: TGTGCCAGCAGAGTGGGTAGCACTGAAGCTTTCTTT. Protein sequence: CASRVGSTEAFF.

CDR3 region: CASSSYRSSGANVLTF. CDR3 nucleotide sequence: TGTGCCAGCAGCTCCTACAGGAGCTCTGGGGCCAACGTCCTGACTTTC. The V and J genes are TRBV5-8 and TRBJ2-6, with a weak D call TRBD1 (5 bases). CDR3 size: 16 residues. The V end was cut by 3 bases, the J end by 0 bases, with 10 bases between. The germline V gene encodes CDR1 SGHTS and CDR2 YDEGEE.

V and J are TRBV21-1 and TRBJ2-7; the table's D call of TRBD1 was not tested on the DNA. TRBV21-1 is flagged as a pseudogene. This CDR3 has 14 amino acids. CDR3: CASSKGAILREQYF. The CDR3 DNA reads TGTGCCAGCAGCAAAGGGGCGATCTTAAGGGAGCAGTACTTC.

This clone showed up just a few times. This chain connects TRBV5-4 to TRBJ1-1; D not resolved. V dropped 0 bases and J dropped 1 base, with 7 bases sitting between them. CDR1 and CDR2 (germline): SGHNT, YYREEE (reference sequence). The CDR3 runs 14 residues. The CDR3 spells CASSLVGPNTEAFF. CDR3 coding DNA: TGTGCCAGCAGCTTGGTAGGGCCGAACACTGAAGCTTTCTTT.

The J gene is TRBJ1-1, the V gene TRBV29-1; possibly TRBD1 for D (5 bases). The CDR3 covers 13 residues. Looked up from germline, CDR1 is SQVTM and CDR2 is ANQGSEA. As DNA, the CDR3 is TGCTACGGGGGGGATTCTAGGAACACTGAAGCTTTCTTT. Translated, it gives CYGGDSRNTEAFF.

The chain uses TRBV6-5 and TRBJ1-1; no reliable D call. CDR1 and CDR2 from the germline V gene are MNHEY and SVGAGI. Trimming removed 7 bases at V and 5 bases at J, with 17 bases between. The CDR3 is made up of 14 amino acids. The CDR3 sequence is CASTLGPSGTEAFF. For the CDR3, the DNA is TGTGCCAGCACTCTCGGACCTTCGGGTACTGAAGCTTTCTTT.

The rearrangement links TRBV5-1 to TRBJ2-1; TRBD2 agrees at 10 bases. Germline CDR1 reads SGHRS; CDR2 reads YFSETQ. The CDR3 runs to 15 residues. V trimming: 0 bases; J trimming: 10 bases; junction bases outside the gene matches: 7. The CDR3, as DNA: TGCGCCAGCAGCTTGGCTCTAGCGGGAGTAGGGGAGCAGTTCTTC. It codes for CASSLALAGVGEQFF.

The chain carries TRBV10-3 and TRBJ2-5; D is ambiguous. The DNA end is a closer match to TRBJ2-7, so the J assignment may be wrong. The length of the CDR3 is 14 residues. Germline CDR1 reads ENHRY; CDR2 reads SYGVKD. CDR3 residues: CAIRGSERQYEQYF. The CDR3 region has the DNA TGTGCCATCAGGGGCTCTGAACGCCAATACGAGCAGTACTTC.

A remark on this clone: Because it lacks the conserved phenylalanine or tryptophan at the end, this CDR3 is likely a read error. The chain employs TRBV11-2 and TRBJ1-2; D is ambiguous. Between the trimmed V and J ends, which lost 4 bases and 0 bases, there was a span of 12 bases. The CDR3 consists of 15 residues. From germline, CDR1 is SGHAT and CDR2 FQNNGV. DNA of the CDR3: TGTGCCAGCAGCTCTCGACGTCGGTCTAACTATGGCTACACCCTC. Its translation is CASSSRRRSNYGYTL.